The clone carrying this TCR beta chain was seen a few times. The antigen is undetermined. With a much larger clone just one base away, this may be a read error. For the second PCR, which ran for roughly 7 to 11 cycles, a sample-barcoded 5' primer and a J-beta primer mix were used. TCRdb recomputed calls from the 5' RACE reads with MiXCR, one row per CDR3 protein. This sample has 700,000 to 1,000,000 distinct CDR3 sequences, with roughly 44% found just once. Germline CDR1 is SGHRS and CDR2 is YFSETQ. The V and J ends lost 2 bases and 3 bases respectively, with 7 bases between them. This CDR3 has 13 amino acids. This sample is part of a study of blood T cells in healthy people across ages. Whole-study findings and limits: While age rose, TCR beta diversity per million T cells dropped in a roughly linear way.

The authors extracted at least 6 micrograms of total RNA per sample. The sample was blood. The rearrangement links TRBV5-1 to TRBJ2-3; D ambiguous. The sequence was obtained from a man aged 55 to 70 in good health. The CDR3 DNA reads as TGCGCCAGCAGCTTTGTGGGGACAGATACGCAGTATTTT. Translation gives CASSFVGTDTQYF.